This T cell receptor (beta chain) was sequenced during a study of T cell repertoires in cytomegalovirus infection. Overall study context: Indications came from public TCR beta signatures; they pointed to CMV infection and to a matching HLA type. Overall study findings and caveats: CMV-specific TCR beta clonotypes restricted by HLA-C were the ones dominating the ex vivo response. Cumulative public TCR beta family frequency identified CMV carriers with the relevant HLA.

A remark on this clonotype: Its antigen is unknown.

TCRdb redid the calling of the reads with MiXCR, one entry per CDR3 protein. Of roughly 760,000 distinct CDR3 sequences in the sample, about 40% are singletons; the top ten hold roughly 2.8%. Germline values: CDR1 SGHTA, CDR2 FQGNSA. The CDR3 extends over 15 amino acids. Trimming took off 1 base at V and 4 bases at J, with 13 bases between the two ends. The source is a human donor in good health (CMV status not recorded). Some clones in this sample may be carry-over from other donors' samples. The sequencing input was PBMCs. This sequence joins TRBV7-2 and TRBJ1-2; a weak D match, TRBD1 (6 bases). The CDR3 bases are TGTGCCAGCAGCTTAGTAAGCCGACAGGTCTATGGCTACACCTTC. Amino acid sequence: CASSLVSRQVYGYTF.